This T cell receptor (beta chain) was recorded in a study of CD8 T cells in ankylosing spondylitis. Trimming shortened V by 4 bases and J by 2 bases, and 12 bases separated the two germline ends. The length of the CDR3 is 14 residues. Germline V gives CDR1 SGDLS, CDR2 YYNGEE. There are many counts of this clonotype. Its cognate antigen is unknown. Regarding the study as a whole: Disease-linked clones bore a CD8+ phenotype and were relatively rare in peripheral blood. Roughly 8 highly homologous variants made up a TCR beta motif, and this motif appeared characteristic of ankylosing spondylitis blood. Earlier literature documents some of the motif variants in reactive arthritis synovial fluid and blood.

Libraries for TCR beta were made by quantitative 5'-RACE with molecular barcodes. Using its own MiXCR run on the 5' RACE reads, TCRdb lists one record per CDR3 protein. The sample consists of about 230,000 distinct CDR3 sequences, 8% to 10% of them appearing once. The receptor was isolated from a female donor with ankylosing spondylitis or in good health (not recorded which). What was sequenced was blood, either unsorted or a sorted T cell fraction (not recorded which). The rearrangement uses TRBV9 and TRBJ2-5, with a weak D call TRBD2 (5 bases). The CDR3 nucleotides are TGTGCCAGCAGCCCCGTCGGGGTTCAAGAGACCCAGTACTTC. This translates into CASSPVGVQETQYF.